Reported below is one TCR beta chain. These data are taken from a study of T cell responses to AZD1222 COVID-19 vaccine. This table comes from immunoSEQ multiplex PCR, and its TCRdb copy is limited to in-frame clones, with some not included. This sample has tens of thousands of clones, with 87% found just once. Trimming cost V 4 bases and J 5 bases, with 7 bases left between them. Germline V gives CDR1 SGHNT, CDR2 YYREEE (reference sequence). This CDR3 region has 12 residues. This clonotype originated in an adult who received the AZD1222 COVID-19 vaccine. This rearrangement joins TRBV5-4 to TRBJ2-1; no firm D call. The sample consisted of peripheral blood, taken 28 days after the second AZD1222 dose. This CDR3 is CASSGDHNEQFF. CDR3 DNA sequence: TGTGCCAGCAGCGGAGATCACAATGAGCAGTTCTTC.